The 26 T cell receptor beta chains presented below share a single source sample, sequenced in a study of Ad26.COV2.S vaccination and SARS-CoV-2 variants. Noted treatment: about 20 received Ad26.COV2.S at low or high dose, single or two shots; five or six received placebo; per-sample allocation not given. Sample collection was performed on day 63 after the first vaccine or placebo injection. The table came from immunoSEQ multiplex PCR; TCRdb's copy has only in-frame clones and leaves some out. This table has around 310,000 clones, under 90% appearing once. Sample: peripheral blood, taken in a trial of Ad26.COV2.S vaccine versus placebo. These receptors were obtained from a person between 18 and 65 years old who received the Ad26.COV2.S COVID-19 vaccine or a placebo.

The J gene is TRBJ1-1, the V gene TRBV6-5, with D tentatively TRBD1 (5 bases). V shed 6 bases and J shed 6 bases, with 11 bases lying between them. Germline V gene data show CDR1 as MNHEY and CDR2 as SVGAGI. The CDR3 loop spans 12 amino acids. The CDR3 region is CASRLGGAEAFF. CDR3 coding DNA: TGTGCCAGCAGGTTGGGGGGGGCTGAAGCTTTCTTT.

This chain uses TRBV2 with TRBJ2-3, with D tentatively TRBD1 (6 bases). Germline loops: CDR1 SNHLY, CDR2 FYNNEI. CDR3 length: 13 residues. V dropped 7 bases and J dropped 3 bases, with 11 bases sitting between them. CDR3 DNA sequence: TGTGCCAGCAAAGGACAGCTTACAGATACGCAGTATTTT. As protein: CASKGQLTDTQYF.

This sequence joins TRBV10-3 and TRBJ1-5; D possibly corresponds to TRBD1 (5 bases). The V and J ends lost 8 bases and 2 bases respectively, with 13 bases between them. Looked up from germline, CDR1 is ENHRY and CDR2 is SYGVKD. CDR3 length: 14 amino acids. CDR3 DNA: TGTGCCATCGGGGACGGAGGGGGCAATCAGCCCCAGCATTTT. Its protein is CAIGDGGGNQPQHF.

The rearrangement joins TRBV5-1 to TRBJ2-2, with D perhaps TRBD1 or TRBD2 (5 bases each). V was trimmed by 4 bases and J by 4 bases, leaving 17 bases between them. The germline CDR1 and CDR2 sequences are SGHRS and YFSETQ. The CDR3 runs to 16 residues. In nucleotides, the CDR3 is TGCGCCAGCAGCCCAGACCCTCCGGGGACCACCGGGGAGCTGTTTTTT. Its translation: CASSPDPPGTTGELFF. The variable domain in full, completed from reference TRBV5-1 and TRBJ2-2, reads KAGVTQTPRYLIKTRGQQVTLSCSPISGHRSVSWYQQTPGQGLQFLFEYFSETQRNKGNFPGRFSGRQFSNSRSEMNVSTLELGDSALYLCASSPDPPGTTGELFFGEGSRLTVL.

CDR3 in DNA: TGTGCCAGCGAGGACGGGGGGCCTAATGAAAAACTGTTTTTT. Residues: CASEDGGPNEKLFF. The chain uses TRBV19 and TRBJ1-4; tentatively, D is TRBD1 (6 bases). The CDR3 is 14 residues long. V lost 9 bases and J 3 bases, leaving 14 bases between the germline ends. The germline V gene encodes CDR1 LNHDA and CDR2 SQIVND (reference sequence).

V usage is TRBV3-1 (or the pseudogene TRBV3-2) and J usage is TRBJ2-3; 8 nucleotides line up with TRBD2. Germline V gene sequence: CDR1 LGHDT, CDR2 YNNKEL (reference sequence). The CDR3 consists of 13 residues. Unmatched junction bases numbered 0, after V lost 2 bases and J lost 5 bases. The DNA of the CDR3 is TGTGCCAGCAGCCAACTAGCGGGAGATACGCAGTATTTT. The encoded protein is CASSQLAGDTQYF.

The rearrangement uses TRBV4-3 and TRBJ2-1; TRBD2 agrees at 7 bases. The CDR3 is 16 residues long. Trimming cost V 3 bases and J 4 bases; bases outside gene matches: 9. Germline values: CDR1 LGHNA, CDR2 YSLEER. As DNA, the CDR3 is TGCGCCAGCAGCCAGTCCTGGGCGGGGGTTTACAATGAGCAGTTCTTC. This gives the protein CASSQSWAGVYNEQFF.

This sequence joins TRBV12-3 or TRBV12-4 and TRBJ1-2; 8 bases match TRBD1. The trim removed 6 bases at V and 2 bases at J, leaving 2 bases unmatched. The CDR3 totals 13 residues. The CDR3 DNA reads TGTGCCAGCAGAAGGGACAGGAACTATGGCTACACCTTC. Its protein product is CASRRDRNYGYTF.

The J gene is TRBJ2-3, the V gene TRBV6-2 or TRBV6-3; D uncertain. The CDR3 loop spans 12 amino acids. Germline V lookup: CDR1 MNHEY, CDR2 SVGEGT. V was shortened by 4 bases and J by 2 bases, with 4 bases between the two germline ends. As DNA, the CDR3 is TGTGCCAGCAGTTTCCCCACAGATACGCAGTATTTT. Translated: CASSFPTDTQYF.

This clone was counted a few times. The chain is built from TRBV18 and TRBJ1-1, with no clear D. CDR3 length equals 14 residues. The germline V gene encodes CDR1 KGHSH and CDR2 LQKENI. V dropped 3 bases and J dropped 3 bases, with 11 bases sitting between them. The CDR3 sequence is CASSPGSGYTEAFF. In DNA, the CDR3 is TGTGCCAGCTCACCGGGGAGCGGGTACACTGAAGCTTTCTTT. The full variable domain, in which reference TRBV18 and TRBJ1-1 provide the parts outside the CDR3, is NAGVMQNPRHLVRRRGQEARLRCSPMKGHSHVYWYRQLPEEGLKFMVYLQKENIIDESGMPKERFSAEFPKEGPSILRIQQVVRGDSAAYFCASSPGSGYTEAFFGQGTRLTVV.

This clone was seen only once. J is TRBJ2-1 and V is TRBV9; TRBD2 aligns across 13 bases. The CDR3 contains 19 residues. The junction had 7 bases not matched to a gene; V was cut back by 0 bases and J by 1 base. Germline CDR1 and CDR2: SGDLS and YYNGEE. The CDR3 spells CASSVGTSGGAWSYNEQFF. In DNA form, the CDR3 reads TGTGCCAGCAGCGTAGGCACTAGCGGGGGGGCTTGGTCCTACAATGAGCAGTTCTTC.

This rearrangement joins TRBV5-4 to TRBJ1-1; 10 nucleotides align to TRBD1. Losses at the gene ends were 2 bases for V and 7 bases for J; bases not matched to a gene: 8. The CDR3 is 15 residues long. Per the germline V gene, CDR1 is SGHNT and CDR2 is YYREEE (reference sequence). The DNA of the CDR3 is TGTGCCAGCAGCTTTGGACAGGGGGTAACCCTTGAAGCTTTCTTT. Encoded protein: CASSFGQGVTLEAFF. The full variable domain, with the rest looked up from reference TRBV5-4 and TRBJ1-1, is ETGVTQSPTHLIKTRGQQVTLRCSSQSGHNTVSWYQQALGQGPQFIFQYYREEENGRGNFPPRFSGLQFPNYSSELNVNALELDDSALYLCASSFGQGVTLEAFFGQGTRLTVV.

V is TRBV5-4 and J is TRBJ2-7; TRBD2 matches 12 bases. This CDR3 contains 18 residues. The trim removed 3 bases at V and 0 bases at J, leaving 10 bases unmatched. Germline V gene sequence: CDR1 SGHNT, CDR2 YYREEE (reference sequence). CDR3 sequence reads: CASSSDGTSGQSSYEQYV. CDR3 nucleotide sequence: TGTGCCAGCAGCTCCGATGGGACTAGCGGGCAGAGCTCCTACGAGCAGTACGTC.

This chain uses TRBV28 with TRBJ1-2, with a weak D call TRBD1 (6 bases). The CDR3 sequence is 13 residues long. Germline CDR1 is MDHEN and CDR2 is SYDVKM. V was clipped by 3 bases and J by 6 bases, with 11 bases between them. The DNA of the CDR3 is TGTGCCAGCAGTTTTCGGGGGGCGGATGGCTACACCTTC. It codes for CASSFRGADGYTF.

V gene TRBV6-2 or TRBV6-3 combines with J gene TRBJ2-7; D may be TRBD1 (5 bases). The germline CDR1 and CDR2 sequences are MNHEY and SVGEGT. The CDR3 extends over 13 amino acids. The V end was cut by 0 bases, the J end by 6 bases, with 9 bases between. The CDR3 sequence: CASSYSSRGEQYV. Here the CDR3 DNA reads TGTGCCAGCAGTTACTCGAGTAGGGGCGAGCAGTACGTC.

The CDR3 DNA sequence: TGTGCCAGCAGCCGCAGCGGACAAGAGACCCAGTACTTC. Encoded protein: CASSRSGQETQYF. This chain links TRBV7-6 with TRBJ2-5; TRBD2 might be the D (5 bases). Germline CDR1 SGHVS, CDR2 FNYEAQ. CDR3 length equals 13 residues. Trimming stripped 5 bases from V and 2 bases from J, with 9 bases between.

This clone was recorded once. The chain is built from TRBV27 and TRBJ1-1; 8 bases match TRBD1. This CDR3 region has 15 residues. Germline trimming cut 6 bases from V and 4 bases from J; bases unmatched to any gene: 10. Germline V gives CDR1 MNHEY, CDR2 SMNVEV (reference sequence). CDR3 sequence (DNA): TGTGCCAGCAGACCCCGGACAGGGTTGTTCACTGAAGCTTTCTTT. This translates into CASRPRTGLFTEAFF.

The chain combines TRBV5-1 with TRBJ1-6; 7 bases are shared with TRBD1. Germline-derived CDR1 and CDR2 are SGHRS and YFSETQ. The V and J ends lost 6 bases and 7 bases, in that order; junction bases with no gene match: 10. The CDR3 length is 15 residues. The CDR3 nucleotides are TGCGCCAGCACTTCTGCCGGGACAGAAAATTCACCCCTCCACTTT. Translation gives CASTSAGTENSPLHF.

Comment on this clone: Within the sample, other DNA sequences also encode this same CDR3. CDR3 loop: CASSQVRETQYF. The CDR3 bases are TGTGCCAGCAGCCAAGTCAGAGAGACCCAGTACTTC. The V and J genes are TRBV3-1 (or the pseudogene TRBV3-2) and TRBJ2-5; no definite D call. The CDR3 has 12 amino acids. Germline CDR1 LGHDT, CDR2 YNNKEL (reference sequence). Trimming left V 1 base short and J 4 bases short, with 4 bases between.

V gene TRBV18 combines with J gene TRBJ1-4; TRBD1 agrees at 7 bases. V lost 3 bases, J lost 5 bases, and 3 bases stayed unmatched. The V gene's germline CDR1 is KGHSH and CDR2 LQKENI. This CDR3 has 14 amino acids. CDR3 bases: TGTGCCAGCTCACCTCCGGGACAGAATGAAAAACTGTTTTTT. This translates into CASSPPGQNEKLFF.

The rearrangement uses TRBV4-3 and TRBJ1-1; possible D gene TRBD1, 6 bases. The CDR3 consists of 16 residues. Trimming cost V 1 base and J 0 bases, with 12 bases left between them. Germline CDR1 and CDR2: LGHNA and YSLEER. CDR3 loop: CASSQVGTYLNTEAFF. The CDR3 DNA reads TGCGCCAGCAGCCAAGTCGGGACATACCTGAACACTGAAGCTTTCTTT.

This chain uses TRBV3-1 (or the pseudogene TRBV3-2) with TRBJ2-5; 7 positions match TRBD2. The junction had 7 bases not matched to a gene; V was cut back by 4 bases and J by 5 bases. The V gene's germline CDR1 is LGHDT and CDR2 YNNKEL (reference sequence). The CDR3 is 14 residues long. CDR3 DNA sequence: TGTGCCAGCAGCCCACATAGGCGGGGGGAGACCCAGTACTTC. Protein sequence: CASSPHRRGETQYF.

In regard to this clone: Other DNA sequences in this sample translate to the same CDR3. The chain employs TRBV27 and TRBJ1-4, with D maybe TRBD1 (6 bases). Trimming removed 4 bases at V and 2 bases at J, with 8 bases between. The length of the CDR3 is 14 residues. Germline lookup yields CDR1 MNHEY and CDR2 SMNVEV (reference sequence). Here the CDR3 reads CASSSGQTNEKLFF. The CDR3 DNA follows: TGTGCCAGCAGTTCTGGACAGACTAATGAAAAACTGTTTTTT.

The chain is built from TRBV6-2 or TRBV6-3 and TRBJ2-1; D is perhaps TRBD1 or TRBD2 (5 bases each). The CDR3 length is 12 residues. Looked up from germline, CDR1 is MNHEY and CDR2 is SVGEGT. V lost 6 bases and J 8 bases, leaving 11 bases between the germline ends. CDR3: CASSLVGDEQFF. CDR3 in DNA: TGTGCCAGCAGCTTGGTGGGGGATGAGCAGTTCTTC.

The V and J genes are TRBV6-2 or TRBV6-3 and TRBJ1-2; D is ambiguous. The CDR3 totals 14 residues. Germline V lookup: CDR1 MNHEY, CDR2 SVGEGT. V lost 5 bases and J 7 bases, leaving 17 bases between the germline ends. CDR3 DNA: TGTGCCAGCAGTCCCCCGCGGTCGGCGGGTGGCTACACCTTC. Amino acids: CASSPPRSAGGYTF.

The chain has TRBV4-1 and TRBJ2-7; D is unclear. The V gene lost 0 bases and the J gene lost 7 bases, with 13 bases spanning the gap. Germline-derived CDR1 and CDR2 are MGHRA and YSYEKL. The CDR3 is made up of 14 amino acids. As DNA, the CDR3 is TGCGCCAGCAGCCAAGATCGGTGGGGTGGTGAGCAGTACTTC. Its protein product is CASSQDRWGGEQYF.